What follows are 15 T cell receptor beta chains derived from one specimen sequenced in a study of PD-L1 blockade in urothelial cancer. Profiled with immunoSEQ multiplex PCR; TCRdb holds only in-frame clones, not every one. Of roughly 120,000 clones in the sample, around 93% were seen once. Time point given: peripheral blood 6 weeks after treatment start. The sequences come from PBMCs, collected around atezolizumab (anti-PD-L1) treatment. The receptors originated from a man aged 60 to 69 with urothelial cancer.

This clone was seen only once. The chain combines TRBV5-8 with TRBJ2-3; 14 nucleotides align to TRBD2. Germline CDR1 and CDR2: SGHTS and YDEGEE. V was clipped by 0 bases and J by 6 bases; unmatched bases: 6. The CDR3 runs 17 residues. DNA of the CDR3: TGTGCCAGCAGCTTGGACCCCCGGACTAGCGGGGGGGATACGCAGTATTTT. It codes for CASSLDPRTSGGDTQYF.

This clone was picked up a small number of times. The chain carries TRBV5-4 and TRBJ2-7; 11 bases are shared with TRBD2. CDR1 SGHNT and CDR2 YYREEE come from the germline V gene (reference sequence). This CDR3 is built from 16 residues. V lost 4 bases and J lost 1; bases outside the gene matches: 7. The CDR3 DNA reads as TGTGCCAGCAGCCAAGAGGCTAGCGGGGGGTCCTACGAGCAGTACTTC. This gives the protein CASSQEASGGSYEQYF.

The chain joins TRBV7-9 to TRBJ2-5; a weak D match, TRBD1 (5 bases). The germline gives CDR1 SEHNR, CDR2 FQNEAQ (reference sequence). The CDR3 runs to 16 residues. Trimming stripped 1 base from V and 3 bases from J, with 15 bases between. CDR3 protein: CASSLVGRQGKETQYF. In nucleotides, the CDR3 is TGTGCCAGCAGCTTAGTAGGACGGCAGGGAAAAGAGACCCAGTACTTC.

This chain links TRBV1 with TRBJ2-4; TRBD2 is the table's D call and was not checked against the DNA. TRBV1 is noted as a pseudogene. CDR3 length equals 18 residues. The CDR3 DNA follows: TGCACCAGCAGCTGGGGACTAGCGGGGGGGCCCCGTACAAACATTCAGTACTTC. It codes for CTSSWGLAGGPRTNIQYF.

The table lists this clone with a count of one. Mismatch with germline at one junction end may stem from a read error. The gene calls are TRBV23-1 and TRBJ2-1; perhaps TRBD2 as D (5 bases). TRBV23-1 is recorded as an ORF, its role being uncertain. This CDR3 contains 16 residues. CDR3 residues: CASNQVGEGSYNEQFF. The DNA for the CDR3 is TGCGCCAGCAATCAAGTGGGAGAAGGTTCCTACAATGAGCAGTTCTTC.

As regards this clone: Other DNA sequences in this specimen translate into the identical CDR3. The chain recombines TRBV7-9 with TRBJ2-1, with a weak D call TRBD2 (6 bases). V lost 5 bases and J lost 3, with 14 bases in between. CDR1 and CDR2 (germline): SEHNR, FQNEAQ (reference sequence). The CDR3 is 15 residues long. The CDR3 protein is CASSQSAAGYNEQFF. Written as DNA, the CDR3 is TGTGCCAGCAGCCAAAGTGCAGCGGGCTACAATGAGCAGTTCTTC. The full variable domain, in which reference TRBV7-9 and TRBJ2-1 provide the parts outside the CDR3, is DTGVSQNPRHKITKRGQNVTFRCDPISEHNRLYWYRQTLGQGPEFLTYFQNEAQLEKSRLLSDRFSAERPKGSFSTLEIQRTEQGDSAMYLCASSQSAAGYNEQFFGPGTRLTVL.

The sample holds one count of this clone. The rearrangement links TRBV5-6 to TRBJ2-3, with D tentatively TRBD2 (5 bases). CDR1 and CDR2 (germline): SGHDT, YYEEEE. Trimming took 2 bases from V and 0 from J, leaving 19 bases between them. The CDR3 is made up of 18 amino acids. The CDR3 sequence is CASSFAGSLVSSTDTQYF. CDR3 coding DNA: TGTGCCAGCAGCTTTGCGGGCTCCCTGGTGTCTAGCACAGATACGCAGTATTTT. The full variable domain, with the rest looked up from reference TRBV5-6 and TRBJ2-3, is DAGVTQSPTHLIKTRGQQVTLRCSPKSGHDTVSWYQQALGQGPQFIFQYYEEEERQRGNFPDRFSGHQFPNYSSELNVNALLLGDSALYLCASSFAGSLVSSTDTQYFGPGTRLTVL.

The genes are TRBV7-2 and TRBJ2-1; 8 bases fit TRBD2. After removal of 6 bases from V and 5 bases from J, the junction contained 6 bases not matched to a gene. Germline V lookup: CDR1 SGHTA, CDR2 FQGNSA. The CDR3 spans 14 residues. The CDR3: CASRITSGNNEQFF. The CDR3 region has the DNA TGTGCCAGCAGGATTACTAGCGGTAACAATGAGCAGTTCTTC.

The chain is built from TRBV7-2 and TRBJ2-5, with TRBD2 matching over 8 bases. The CDR3 totals 16 residues. Trimming at V came to 4 bases and at J to 6 bases, leaving 13 bases not matched to a gene. Looked up from germline, CDR1 is SGHTA and CDR2 is FQGNSA. The chain's CDR3 is CASSSRATGGAKTQYF. The CDR3 DNA is TGTGCCAGCAGCTCCCGAGCAACCGGGGGGGCCAAGACCCAGTACTTC.

This sequence joins TRBV28 and TRBJ1-5; perhaps TRBD1 as D (5 bases). The CDR3 is made up of 16 amino acids. Trimming removed 5 bases at V and 2 bases at J, with 16 bases between. From germline, CDR1 is MDHEN and CDR2 SYDVKM. DNA of the CDR3: TGTGCCAGCAGTAGTAGACAGCCGTTTGGCAATCAGCCCCAGCATTTT. Encoded protein: CASSSRQPFGNQPQHF. Filled out from reference TRBV28 and TRBJ1-5, the complete variable domain reads DVKVTQSSRYLVKRTGEKVFLECVQDMDHENMFWYRQDPGLGLRLIYFSYDVKMKEKGDIPEGYSVSREKKERFSLILESASTNQTSMYLCASSSRQPFGNQPQHFGDGTRLSIL.

The gene calls are TRBV5-1 and TRBJ2-5, with 7 nucleotides matching TRBD1. With V trimmed by 4 bases and J by 1 base, 7 bases remained unmatched. Germline V CDR1 and CDR2: SGHRS, YFSETQ. The CDR3 covers 15 residues. The CDR3 DNA reads TGCGCCAGCAGCCCCGACAGGGTGGGCCAAGAGACCCAGTACTTC. Its translation is CASSPDRVGQETQYF.

This rearrangement joins TRBV19 to TRBJ1-5; weak D call: TRBD1 (5 bases). This CDR3 region has 16 residues. V gave up 2 bases and J gave up 0 bases, with 11 bases separating them. Germline CDR1 is LNHDA and CDR2 is SQIVND (reference sequence). The CDR3 DNA is TGTGCCAGTAGTATAAGGACAAGTAATAGCAATCAGCCCCAGCATTTT. Its protein is CASSIRTSNSNQPQHF.

The V gene is TRBV6-1, the J gene TRBJ1-1; TRBD1 might be the D (6 bases). Between the trimmed V and J ends, which lost 7 bases and 7 bases, there was a span of 19 bases. Germline V gene sequence: CDR1 MNHNS, CDR2 SASEGT. The length of the CDR3 is 14 residues. The CDR3 is CASNEQGSSIEAFF. The CDR3 bases are TGTGCCAGCAACGAACAGGGTAGTTCTATTGAAGCTTTCTTT.

This clone has a single count. This sequence joins TRBV5-4 and TRBJ2-5, with 7 bases aligning to TRBD2. V was clipped by 0 bases and J by 2 bases; unmatched bases: 7. The CDR3 runs to 16 residues. Germline-derived CDR1 and CDR2 are SGHNT and YYREEE (reference sequence). CDR3 nucleotides: TGTGCCAGCAGCTTGGGGCTAGCGGCAACACAAGAGACCCAGTACTTC. Translation gives CASSLGLAATQETQYF.

The rearrangement links TRBV9 to TRBJ2-7; D is uncertain. Germline loops: CDR1 SGDLS, CDR2 YYNGEE. CDR3 length: 14 residues. V dropped 0 bases and J dropped 4 bases, with 11 bases sitting between them. The CDR3 sequence is CASSVGAQLYEQYF. DNA for the CDR3: TGTGCCAGCAGCGTAGGGGCCCAGCTGTACGAGCAGTACTTC.